Below, 9 T cell receptor beta chains from the same sample are listed, as sequenced in a study of blood T cell repertoires in COVID-19. Profiling relied on immunoSEQ multiplex PCR, and the TCRdb table lists in-frame clones only, not all of them. The sample has about 220,000 clones; around 84% are singletons. The source material was peripheral blood. All receptors derive from a human donor in a cohort sampled during active COVID-19.

This clone was counted a single time. This rearrangement joins TRBV4-1 to TRBJ2-7, with TRBD1 identical over 8 bases. Germline CDR1 reads MGHRA; CDR2 reads YSYEKL. V lost 1 base, J lost 0 bases, and 8 bases stayed unmatched. The CDR3 is 17 amino acids. The CDR3 region is CASSQGPPGGLSYEQYF. In DNA, the CDR3 is TGCGCCAGCAGCCAAGGGCCCCCAGGGGGCCTCTCCTACGAGCAGTACTTC.

The chain has TRBV5-1 and TRBJ1-6, with D perhaps matching TRBD1 (5 bases). The CDR3 sequence is 15 residues long. The germline V gene encodes CDR1 SGHRS and CDR2 YFSETQ. Trimming pared 1 base from V and 7 bases from J, leaving 12 bases between. The CDR3, as DNA: TGCGCCAGCAGCTTGTCCCCTGGGGCGAATTCACCCCTCCACTTT. Amino acid sequence: CASSLSPGANSPLHF.

This clone was seen a few times. The chain couples TRBV7-2 to TRBJ2-5, with 7 bases matching TRBD2. Germline trimming cut 5 bases from V and 4 bases from J; bases unmatched to any gene: 10. From germline, CDR1 is SGHTA and CDR2 FQGNSA. The CDR3 sequence is 15 residues long. The DNA of the CDR3 is TGTGCCAGCAGCCCCCCCCGCGGGAGAGGAGAGACCCAGTACTTC. Residues: CASSPPRGRGETQYF.

CDR3 DNA: TGTGCCAGCAGCTTATTTCGCCAGCGGGGCACAGATACGCAGTATTTT. This sequence encodes CASSLFRQRGTDTQYF. This chain joins TRBV13 and TRBJ2-3, with D perhaps TRBD2 (6 bases). The CDR3 is 16 residues long. The germline gives CDR1 PRHDT, CDR2 FYEKMQ (reference sequence). V shed 2 bases and J shed 1 base, with 13 bases lying between them.

The chain has TRBV30 and TRBJ1-2; maybe TRBD1 (6 bases). The germline V and J ends were trimmed by 0 bases and 7 bases, with 9 bases remaining between them. This CDR3 has 12 amino acids. Per the germline V gene, CDR1 is GTSNPN and CDR2 is SVGIG (reference sequence). The CDR3 DNA follows: TGTGCCTGGAGTGTCAGGGGTTCTGGCTACACCTTC. This translates into CAWSVRGSGYTF.

This chain joins TRBV12-5 and TRBJ2-5, with TRBD1 identical over 9 bases. V lost 5 bases, J lost 5 bases, and 12 bases stayed unmatched. The CDR3 consists of 16 residues. Looked up from germline, CDR1 is LGHNT and CDR2 is FRNRAP. The CDR3 loop reads CASGLTGGGVGETQYF. The CDR3 region has the DNA TGTGCTAGTGGTCTGACAGGGGGAGGCGTAGGGGAGACCCAGTACTTC.

V usage is TRBV28 and J usage is TRBJ2-1, with 8 bases identical to TRBD2. Germline assignment: CDR1 MDHEN and CDR2 SYDVKM. The CDR3 covers 14 residues. J was trimmed by 7 bases and V by 6 bases; bases with no gene match: 8. The CDR3 spells CASRSGTRGNEQFF. In nucleotides, the CDR3 is TGTGCCAGCAGAAGCGGGACTAGGGGTAATGAGCAGTTCTTC. The whole variable domain, filled in from reference TRBV28 and TRBJ2-1, reads DVKVTQSSRYLVKRTGEKVFLECVQDMDHENMFWYRQDPGLGLRLIYFSYDVKMKEKGDIPEGYSVSREKKERFSLILESASTNQTSMYLCASRSGTRGNEQFFGPGTRLTVL.

This clone showed up just a few times. V usage is TRBV28 and J usage is TRBJ1-5, with no clear D. The V end was cut by 4 bases, the J end by 6 bases, with 4 bases between. The length of the CDR3 is 11 residues. Germline V gene data show CDR1 as MDHEN and CDR2 as SYDVKM. The CDR3 protein is CASSSFQPQHF. The CDR3 region has the DNA TGTGCCAGCAGTTCCTTTCAGCCCCAGCATTTT.

The gene calls are TRBV11-3 and TRBJ2-3, with D possibly being TRBD1 (5 bases). The germline gives CDR1 SGHNT, CDR2 YENEEA. V gave up 0 bases and J gave up 0 bases, with 10 bases separating them. This CDR3 contains 16 residues. The DNA for the CDR3 is TGTGCCAGCAGCTTAGATGGAGCAGGGAGCACAGATACGCAGTATTTT. Its protein product is CASSLDGAGSTDTQYF. The full variable domain, completed using reference TRBV11-3 and TRBJ2-3, is EAGVVQSPRYKIIEKKQPVAFWCNPISGHNTLYWYLQNLGQGPELLIRYENEEAVDDSQLPKDRFSAERLKGVDSTLKIQPAELGDSAVYLCASSLDGAGSTDTQYFGPGTRLTVL.